Shown below are 4 T cell receptor beta chains from a single sample sequenced in a study of monozygotic twins with inflammatory bowel disease. For each CDR3 protein, TCRdb gives one entry from its re-call of the 5' RACE reads, without DNA. The repertoire table contains about 440,000 distinct CDR3 sequences. Input material: blood. All receptors come from a human donor with ulcerative colitis or Crohn's disease, or a healthy co-twin of an affected twin (not recorded which).

The V call is TRBV29-1, the J call TRBJ2-3; the TRBD2 assignment by TCRdb is unverifiable without DNA. The CDR3 is made up of 14 amino acids. Germline loops: CDR1 SQVTM, CDR2 ANQGSEA. This CDR3 reads CSVGASGTTDTQYF.

This chain joins TRBV20-1 and TRBJ2-1; the D call from TCRdb, TRBD1, cannot be confirmed without DNA. The germline CDR1 and CDR2 sequences are DFQATT and SNEGSKA (reference sequence). CDR3 size: 16 residues. This CDR3 reads CSAISPRREPHNEQFF.

This chain uses TRBV29-1 with TRBJ2-5; TCRdb's D call of TRBD1 is untestable without DNA. Germline CDR1 SQVTM, CDR2 ANQGSEA. This CDR3 is 13 amino acids long. The CDR3 here is CSAGTASRETQYF. The full variable domain, with the rest looked up from reference TRBV29-1 and TRBJ2-5, is SAVISQKPSRDICQRGTSLTIQCQVDSQVTMMFWYRQQPGQSLTLIATANQGSEATYESGFVIDKFPISRPNLTFSTLTVSNMSPEDSSIYLCSAGTASRETQYFGPGTRLLVL.

The chain carries TRBV7-2 and TRBJ2-3. This CDR3 is 13 amino acids long. In germline, CDR1 is SGHTA, CDR2 FQGNSA. The CDR3 spells CASKRHPRDTQYF. The full variable domain, in which reference TRBV7-2 and TRBJ2-3 provide the parts outside the CDR3, is GAGVSQSPSNKVTEKGKDVELRCDPISGHTALYWYRQSLGQGLEFLIYFQGNSAPDKSGLPSDRFSAERTGGSVSTLTIQRTQQEDSAVYLCASKRHPRDTQYFGPGTRLTVL.